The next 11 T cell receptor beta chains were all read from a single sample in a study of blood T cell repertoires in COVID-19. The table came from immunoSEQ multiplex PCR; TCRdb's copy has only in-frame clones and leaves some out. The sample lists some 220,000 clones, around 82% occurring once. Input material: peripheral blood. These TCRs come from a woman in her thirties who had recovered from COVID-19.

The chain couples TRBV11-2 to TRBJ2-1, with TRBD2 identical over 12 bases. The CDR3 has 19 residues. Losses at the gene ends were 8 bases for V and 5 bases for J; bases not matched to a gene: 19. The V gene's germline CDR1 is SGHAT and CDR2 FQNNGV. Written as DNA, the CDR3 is TGTGCCAGCCGGCCTGTCCCAGTGACTAGCGGGAGTCTCGACAATGAGCAGTTCTTC. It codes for CASRPVPVTSGSLDNEQFF. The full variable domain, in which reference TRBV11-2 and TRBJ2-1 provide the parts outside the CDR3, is EAGVAQSPRYKIIEKRQSVAFWCNPISGHATLYWYQQILGQGPKLLIQFQNNGVVDDSQLPKDRFSAERLKGVDSTLKIQPAKLEDSAVYLCASRPVPVTSGSLDNEQFFGPGTRLTVL.

The CDR3 region has the DNA TGTGCCTGGGATCGAGGCAGGGGGCCCACTGAAGCTTTCTTT. This encodes CAWDRGRGPTEAFF. This chain links TRBV30 with TRBJ1-1, with 8 bases matching TRBD1. Trimming took 5 bases from V and 4 from J; bases not matched to a gene: 9. CDR1 is GTSNPN, CDR2 SVGIG, per germline (reference sequence). The length of the CDR3 is 14 residues.

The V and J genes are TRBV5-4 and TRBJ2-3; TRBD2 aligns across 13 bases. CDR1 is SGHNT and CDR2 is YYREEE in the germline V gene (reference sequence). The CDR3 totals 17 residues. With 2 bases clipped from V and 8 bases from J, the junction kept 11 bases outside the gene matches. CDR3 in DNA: TGTGCCAGCAGCTTCGGACTAGCGGGAGCCCGTCAGGGTACGCAGTATTTT. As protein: CASSFGLAGARQGTQYF.

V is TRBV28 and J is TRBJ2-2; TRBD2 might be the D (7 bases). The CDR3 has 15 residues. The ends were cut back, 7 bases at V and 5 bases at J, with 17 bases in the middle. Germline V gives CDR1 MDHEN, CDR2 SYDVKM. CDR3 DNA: TGTGCCAGCACCTGGGGGGGCTGGGATACCGGGGAGCTGTTTTTT. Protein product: CASTWGGWDTGELFF.

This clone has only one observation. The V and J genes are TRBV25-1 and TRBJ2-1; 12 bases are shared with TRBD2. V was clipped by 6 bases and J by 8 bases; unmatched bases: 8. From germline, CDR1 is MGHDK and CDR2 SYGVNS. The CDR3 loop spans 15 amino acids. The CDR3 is CASRATSGGRDEQFF. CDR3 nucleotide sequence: TGTGCCAGCAGGGCGACTAGCGGGGGAAGGGATGAGCAGTTCTTC.

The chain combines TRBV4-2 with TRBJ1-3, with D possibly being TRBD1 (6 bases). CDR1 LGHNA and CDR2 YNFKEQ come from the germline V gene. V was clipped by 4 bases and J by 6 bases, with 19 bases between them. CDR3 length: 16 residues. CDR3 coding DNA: TGTGCCAGCAGCCCAGGGGAGGGGGTGGTTGCAAACACCATATATTTT. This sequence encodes CASSPGEGVVANTIYF.

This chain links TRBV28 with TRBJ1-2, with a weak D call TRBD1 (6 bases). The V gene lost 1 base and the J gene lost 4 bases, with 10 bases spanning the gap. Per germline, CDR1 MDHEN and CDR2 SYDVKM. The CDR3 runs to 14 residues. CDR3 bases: TGTGCCAGCAGTTTATACAGGGAGGGCTATGGCTACACCTTC. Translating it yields CASSLYREGYGYTF.

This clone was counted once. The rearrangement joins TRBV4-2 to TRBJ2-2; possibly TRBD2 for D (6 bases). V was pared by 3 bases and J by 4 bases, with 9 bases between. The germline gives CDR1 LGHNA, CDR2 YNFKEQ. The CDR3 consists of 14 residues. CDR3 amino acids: CASSHRGLTGELFF. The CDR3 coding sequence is TGTGCCAGCAGCCACCGGGGACTCACCGGGGAGCTGTTTTTT.

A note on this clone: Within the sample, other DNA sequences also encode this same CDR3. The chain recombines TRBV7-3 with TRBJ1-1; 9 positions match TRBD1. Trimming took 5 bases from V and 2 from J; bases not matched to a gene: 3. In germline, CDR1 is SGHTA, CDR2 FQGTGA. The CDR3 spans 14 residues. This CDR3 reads CASSPGQGNTEAFF. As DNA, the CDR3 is TGTGCCAGCAGCCCGGGACAGGGAAACACTGAAGCTTTCTTT.

The CDR3 loop is CASSPTGGSYGYTF. Written as DNA, the CDR3 is TGTGCCAGCAGTCCTACAGGGGGGTCCTATGGCTACACCTTC. J is TRBJ1-2 and V is TRBV28; TRBD1 agrees at 8 bases. CDR1 and CDR2 (germline): MDHEN, SYDVKM. V gave up 5 bases and J gave up 4 bases; unmatched junction bases: 6. This CDR3 spans 14 amino acids.

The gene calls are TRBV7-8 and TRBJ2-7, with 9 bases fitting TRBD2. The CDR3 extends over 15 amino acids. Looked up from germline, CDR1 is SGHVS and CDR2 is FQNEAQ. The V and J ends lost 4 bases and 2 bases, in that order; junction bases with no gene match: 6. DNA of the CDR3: TGTGCCAGCAGCTCTCTTAGCGGGGGTCCCTACGAGCAGTACTTC. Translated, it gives CASSSLSGGPYEQYF. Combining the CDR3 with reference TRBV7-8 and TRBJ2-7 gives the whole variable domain GAGVSQSPRYKVAKRGQDVALRCDPISGHVSLFWYQQALGQGPEFLTYFQNEAQLDKSGLPSDRFFAERPEGSVSTLKIQRTQQEDSAVYLCASSSLSGGPYEQYFGPGTRLTVT.